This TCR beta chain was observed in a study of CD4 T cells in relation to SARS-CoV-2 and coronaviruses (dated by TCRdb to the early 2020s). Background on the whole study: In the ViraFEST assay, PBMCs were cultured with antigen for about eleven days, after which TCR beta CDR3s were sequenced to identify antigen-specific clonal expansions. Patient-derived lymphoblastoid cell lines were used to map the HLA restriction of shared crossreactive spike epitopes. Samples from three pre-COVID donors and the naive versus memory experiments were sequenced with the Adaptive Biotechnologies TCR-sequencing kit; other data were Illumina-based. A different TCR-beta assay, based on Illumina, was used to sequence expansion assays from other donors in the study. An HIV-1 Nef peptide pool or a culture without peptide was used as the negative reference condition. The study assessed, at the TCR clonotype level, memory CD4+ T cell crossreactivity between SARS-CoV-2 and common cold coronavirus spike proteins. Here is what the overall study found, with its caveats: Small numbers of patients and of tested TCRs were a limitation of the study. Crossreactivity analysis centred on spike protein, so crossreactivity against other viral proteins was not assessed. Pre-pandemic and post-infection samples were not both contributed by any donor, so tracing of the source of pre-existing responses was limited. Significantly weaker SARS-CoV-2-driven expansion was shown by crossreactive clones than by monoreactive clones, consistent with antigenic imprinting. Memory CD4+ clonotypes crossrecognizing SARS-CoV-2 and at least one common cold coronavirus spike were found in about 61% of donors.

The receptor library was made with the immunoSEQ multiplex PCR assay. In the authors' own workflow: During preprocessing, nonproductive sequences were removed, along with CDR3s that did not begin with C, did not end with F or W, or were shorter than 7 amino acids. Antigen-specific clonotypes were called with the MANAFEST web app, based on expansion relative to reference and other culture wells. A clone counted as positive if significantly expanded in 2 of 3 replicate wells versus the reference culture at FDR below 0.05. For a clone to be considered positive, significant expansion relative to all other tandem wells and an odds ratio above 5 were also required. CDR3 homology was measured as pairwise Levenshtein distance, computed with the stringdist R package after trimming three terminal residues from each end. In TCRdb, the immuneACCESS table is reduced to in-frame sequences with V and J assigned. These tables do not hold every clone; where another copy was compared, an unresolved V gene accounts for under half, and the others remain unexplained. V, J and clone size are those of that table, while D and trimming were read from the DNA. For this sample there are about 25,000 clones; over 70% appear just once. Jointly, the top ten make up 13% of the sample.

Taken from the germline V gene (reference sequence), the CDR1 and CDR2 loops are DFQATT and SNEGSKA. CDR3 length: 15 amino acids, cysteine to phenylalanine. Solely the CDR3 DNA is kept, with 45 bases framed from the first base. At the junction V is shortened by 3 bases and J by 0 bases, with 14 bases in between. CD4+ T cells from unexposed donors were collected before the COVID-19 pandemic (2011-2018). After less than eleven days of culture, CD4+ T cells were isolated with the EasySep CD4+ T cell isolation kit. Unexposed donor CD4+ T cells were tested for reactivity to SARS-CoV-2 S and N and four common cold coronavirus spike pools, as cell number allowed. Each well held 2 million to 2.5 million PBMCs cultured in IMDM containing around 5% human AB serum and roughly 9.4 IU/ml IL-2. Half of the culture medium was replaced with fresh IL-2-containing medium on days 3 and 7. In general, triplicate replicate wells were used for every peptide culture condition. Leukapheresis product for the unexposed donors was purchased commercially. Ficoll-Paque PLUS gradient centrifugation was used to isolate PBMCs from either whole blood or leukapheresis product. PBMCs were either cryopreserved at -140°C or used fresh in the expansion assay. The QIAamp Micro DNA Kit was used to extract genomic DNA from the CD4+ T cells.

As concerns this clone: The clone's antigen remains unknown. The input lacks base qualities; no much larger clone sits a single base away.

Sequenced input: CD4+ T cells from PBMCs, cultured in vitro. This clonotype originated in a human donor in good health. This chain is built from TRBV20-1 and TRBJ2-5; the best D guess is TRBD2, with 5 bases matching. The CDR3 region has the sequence CSASPPGGYQETQYF. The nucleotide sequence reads TGCAGTGCTAGTCCTCCCGGCGGGTACCAAGAGACCCAGTACTTC.